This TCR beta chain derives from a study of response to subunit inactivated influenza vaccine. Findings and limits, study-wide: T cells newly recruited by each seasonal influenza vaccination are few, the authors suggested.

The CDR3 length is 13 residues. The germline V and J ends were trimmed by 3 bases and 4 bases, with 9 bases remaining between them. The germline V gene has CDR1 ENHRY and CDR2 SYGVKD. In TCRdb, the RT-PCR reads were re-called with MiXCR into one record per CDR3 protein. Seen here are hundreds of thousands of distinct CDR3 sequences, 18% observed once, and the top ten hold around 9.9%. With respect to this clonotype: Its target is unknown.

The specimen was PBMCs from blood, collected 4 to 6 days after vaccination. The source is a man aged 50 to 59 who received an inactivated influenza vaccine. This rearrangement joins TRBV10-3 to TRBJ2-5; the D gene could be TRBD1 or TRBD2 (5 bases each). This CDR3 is CAISDRGVETQYF. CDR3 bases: TGTGCCATCAGTGATCGAGGGGTAGAGACCCAGTACTTC.